The 2 T cell receptor beta chains below were found in one sample sequenced in a study of CD8 T cells in ankylosing spondylitis. TCRdb redid the calling of the 5' RACE reads with MiXCR, one entry per CDR3 protein. The sample lists roughly 160,000 distinct CDR3 sequences; around 9.6% were seen once. The sample was blood, either unsorted or a sorted T cell fraction (not recorded which). The receptors stem from a female donor with ankylosing spondylitis or in good health (not recorded which).

V usage is TRBV7-9 and J usage is TRBJ1-1; perhaps TRBD1 as D (5 bases). The CDR3 extends over 14 amino acids. Between the trimmed V and J ends, which lost 6 bases and 4 bases, there was a span of 15 bases. Germline V lookup: CDR1 SEHNR, CDR2 FQNEAQ (reference sequence). DNA of the CDR3: TGTGCCAGCAGTATAGGGGTATTGGTCACTGAAGCTTTCTTT. It codes for CASSIGVLVTEAFF.

The chain combines TRBV13 with TRBJ2-5; D is uncertain. Trimming stripped 2 bases from V and 3 bases from J, with 16 bases between. The CDR3 has 16 amino acids. CDR1 and CDR2 from the germline V gene are PRHDT and FYEKMQ (reference sequence). CDR3 DNA sequence: TGTGCCAGCAGCTTAATGTCGGCCGGCCTTAAAGAGACCCAGTACTTC. Translated, it gives CASSLMSAGLKETQYF.